The 31 T cell receptor beta chains in this list originate from one sample, sequenced in a study of technical replicates of blood from a handful of donors. The table came from immunoSEQ multiplex PCR; TCRdb's copy has only in-frame clones and leaves some out. The sample shows 70,000 to 85,000 clones, less than 98% of them seen only once. Sequencing was performed on T cells isolated from PBMCs. These TCRs come from a human donor in good health.

The chain's CDR3 is CASSYWGRQETQYF. CDR3 sequence (DNA): TGTGCCAGCAGCTATTGGGGCCGGCAAGAGACCCAGTACTTC. This chain connects TRBV7-3 to TRBJ2-5; tentatively, D is TRBD1 (5 bases). The V gene lost 4 bases and the J gene lost 2 bases, with 11 bases spanning the gap. This CDR3 has 14 amino acids. Germline loops: CDR1 SGHTA, CDR2 FQGTGA.

The rearrangement joins TRBV6-5 to TRBJ2-7; perhaps TRBD1 as D (6 bases). Germline V gives CDR1 MNHEY, CDR2 SVGAGI. The V end lost 2 bases, the J end lost 6 bases, and 11 bases lay between the germline ends. This CDR3 is 13 amino acids long. This chain's CDR3 is CASSYRQAVEQYF. As DNA, the CDR3 is TGTGCCAGCAGTTACAGACAGGCCGTCGAGCAGTACTTC.

The chain recombines TRBV13 with TRBJ2-1, with D perhaps TRBD2 (5 bases). The CDR3 totals 15 residues. CDR1 is PRHDT and CDR2 is FYEKMQ in the germline V gene (reference sequence). The V gene lost 2 bases and the J gene lost 1 base, with 9 bases spanning the gap. CDR3 bases: TGTGCCAGCAGCTTAAGTCGGGGATCCTACAATGAGCAGTTCTTC. Translated, it gives CASSLSRGSYNEQFF.

V usage is TRBV11-2 and J usage is TRBJ2-5; the match to TRBD2 covers 8 bases. CDR1 and CDR2 (germline): SGHAT, FQNNGV. Unmatched junction bases numbered 10, after V lost 6 bases and J lost 4 bases. The CDR3 covers 15 residues. In DNA, the CDR3 is TGTGCCAGCAGGCCGGTAGCGGGAAGAGGAGAGACCCAGTACTTC. Translated, it gives CASRPVAGRGETQYF.

V is TRBV6-5 and J is TRBJ2-2; 7 bases align to TRBD1. This CDR3 region has 14 residues. Germline values: CDR1 MNHEY, CDR2 SVGAGI. J gave up 7 bases and V 6 bases, and 8 bases lay outside the gene matches. The CDR3 region is CASSQNRGIGELFF. For the CDR3, the DNA is TGTGCCAGCAGCCAGAACAGGGGAATCGGGGAGCTGTTTTTT.

This chain connects TRBV14 to TRBJ2-5; D is perhaps TRBD2 (6 bases). V was pared by 1 base and J by 4 bases, with 13 bases between. The CDR3 runs to 15 residues. Germline V gene lookup returns CDR1 SGHDN and CDR2 FVKESK. The chain's CDR3 is CASSQVAGLRETQYF. Here the CDR3 DNA reads TGTGCCAGCAGCCAAGTGGCGGGGTTGAGAGAGACCCAGTACTTC.

This chain connects TRBV11-2 to TRBJ2-7; 11 nucleotides line up with TRBD2. The CDR3 runs to 17 residues. Germline CDR1 and CDR2: SGHAT and FQNNGV. V lost 4 bases to trimming and J lost 5 bases; unmatched junction nucleotides: 13. Written as DNA, the CDR3 is TGTGCCAGCAGCTCTTACCGAACTAGCGGGAGCCCCCACGAGCAGTACTTC. Protein sequence: CASSSYRTSGSPHEQYF. Full variable domain (rest looked up from reference TRBV11-2 and TRBJ2-7): EAGVAQSPRYKIIEKRQSVAFWCNPISGHATLYWYQQILGQGPKLLIQFQNNGVVDDSQLPKDRFSAERLKGVDSTLKIQPAKLEDSAVYLCASSSYRTSGSPHEQYFGPGTRLTVT.

In nucleotides, the CDR3 is TGTGCCAGCAGTCGGGAAGGAAACACTGAAGCTTTCTTT. Translation: CASSREGNTEAFF. The chain uses TRBV6-4 and TRBJ1-1; no clear D. Deletions cut 5 bases from V and 2 bases from J, with 9 bases between. Germline loops: CDR1 MRHNA, CDR2 SNTAGT. The CDR3 spans 13 residues.

This rearrangement joins TRBV5-1 to TRBJ2-2, with D perhaps matching TRBD2 (5 bases). V was trimmed by 4 bases and J by 0 bases, leaving 10 bases between them. The CDR3 length is 15 residues. The germline V gene has CDR1 SGHRS and CDR2 YFSETQ. CDR3 region: CASSTLLANTGELFF. The CDR3 DNA reads TGCGCCAGCAGCACCCTACTAGCGAACACCGGGGAGCTGTTTTTT.

In this sample, this clone turned up once. The chain recombines TRBV28 with TRBJ2-7; 8 bases are a match to TRBD2. Germline V lookup: CDR1 MDHEN, CDR2 SYDVKM. The CDR3 contains 14 residues. The V and J ends lost 4 bases and 4 bases, in that order; junction bases with no gene match: 6. CDR3 coding DNA: TGTGCCAGCAGTTATAGCGGGATCGGTTACGAGCAGTACTTC. Residues: CASSYSGIGYEQYF.

The chain links TRBV28 to TRBJ2-1; 9 bases map to TRBD2. The length of the CDR3 is 19 residues. The V gene end was trimmed by 5 bases and the J gene end by 5 bases; junction bases not matched to a gene: 19. CDR1 MDHEN and CDR2 SYDVKM come from the germline V gene. The CDR3 DNA sequence: TGTGCCAGCAGTGTCTCATTAGCGGGAGTTAGGGAGTGGGACAATGAGCAGTTCTTC. Translation: CASSVSLAGVREWDNEQFF.

The chain uses TRBV2 and TRBJ2-6; unclear D gene. The CDR3 consists of 13 residues. Trimming stripped 8 bases from V and 0 bases from J, with 5 bases between. CDR1 is SNHLY and CDR2 is FYNNEI in the germline V gene. The CDR3 DNA reads TGTGCCAGCCGCAGCTCTGGGGCCAACGTCCTGACTTTC. It yields the protein CASRSSGANVLTF. Variable domain in full (rest from reference TRBV2 and TRBJ2-6): EPEVTQTPSHQVTQMGQEVILRCVPISNHLYFYWYRQILGQKVEFLVSFYNNEISEKSEIFDDQFSVERPDGSNFTLKIRSTKLEDSAMYFCASRSSGANVLTFGAGSRLTVL.

The rearrangement uses TRBV9 and TRBJ2-6, with no clear D. The CDR3 length is 15 residues. V was clipped by 3 bases and J by 0 bases, with 7 bases between them. The V gene's germline CDR1 is SGDLS and CDR2 YYNGEE. Here the CDR3 DNA reads TGTGCCAGCAGCGGTTCCAGCTCTGGGGCCAACGTCCTGACTTTC. Protein sequence: CASSGSSSGANVLTF.

The chain couples TRBV5-6 to TRBJ2-1, with D perhaps matching TRBD1 (5 bases). The CDR3 loop spans 11 amino acids. V lost 0 bases to trimming and J lost 14 bases, with 9 bases between them. The germline V gene encodes CDR1 SGHDT and CDR2 YYEEEE. CDR3 region: CASSLGGGEFF. As DNA, the CDR3 is TGTGCCAGCAGCTTGGGGGGCGGCGAGTTCTTC.

The V call is TRBV5-6, the J call TRBJ2-1; 8 bases map to TRBD1. In germline, CDR1 is SGHDT, CDR2 YYEEEE. The length of the CDR3 is 15 residues. The V gene end was trimmed by 0 bases and the J gene end by 8 bases; junction bases not matched to a gene: 7. The CDR3 DNA reads as TGTGCCAGCAGCTTGGGAGGGACAGGTTATGATGAGCAGTTCTTC. It translates to CASSLGGTGYDEQFF.

The chain is built from TRBV4-1 and TRBJ2-7; 8 bases fit TRBD2. CDR3 length equals 16 residues. The V segment lost 0 bases and the J segment 3 bases; nucleotides outside the gene matches: 7. The V gene's germline CDR1 is MGHRA and CDR2 YSYEKL. The chain's CDR3 is CASSQDVGLAFYEQYF. The CDR3, as DNA: TGCGCCAGCAGCCAAGACGTAGGACTAGCTTTCTACGAGCAGTACTTC.

This sequence joins TRBV6-5 and TRBJ2-7, with D maybe TRBD1 (6 bases). The length of the CDR3 is 13 residues. The V and J ends lost 4 bases and 2 bases respectively, with 9 bases between them. The germline CDR1 and CDR2 sequences are MNHEY and SVGAGI. The CDR3 DNA reads as TGTGCCAGCAGTTTCCGACAGGCCTACGAGCAGTACTTC. Protein: CASSFRQAYEQYF.

The rearrangement links TRBV6-1 to TRBJ1-3; a possible D gene is TRBD1 (5 bases). CDR1 MNHNS and CDR2 SASEGT come from the germline V gene. The ends were cut back, 6 bases at V and 4 bases at J, with 13 bases in the middle. The CDR3 extends over 14 amino acids. CDR3 amino acids: CASSEGLKGNTIYF. CDR3 in DNA: TGTGCCAGCAGCGAGGGACTGAAAGGAAACACCATATATTTT.

This rearrangement joins TRBV4-1 to TRBJ2-3; D unclear. The germline gives CDR1 MGHRA, CDR2 YSYEKL. V gave up 3 bases and J gave up 6 bases, with 7 bases separating them. The CDR3 has 12 amino acids. CDR3 loop: CASSQSADTQYF. The CDR3 DNA reads TGCGCCAGCAGCCAGAGCGCCGATACGCAGTATTTT.

This rearrangement joins TRBV27 to TRBJ2-1; 11 positions match TRBD1. Germline lookup yields CDR1 MNHEY and CDR2 SMNVEV (reference sequence). Trimming cost V 9 bases and J 3 bases; bases outside gene matches: 1. The CDR3 is 13 residues long. CDR3 in amino acids: CARGQGDYNEQFF. CDR3 DNA sequence: TGTGCCAGGGGACAGGGGGACTACAATGAGCAGTTCTTC.

The rearrangement links TRBV7-2 to TRBJ2-4; possible D gene TRBD2, 5 bases. Deletions cut 5 bases from V and 5 bases from J, with 13 bases between. CDR1 SGHTA and CDR2 FQGNSA come from the germline V gene. This CDR3 contains 14 residues. The CDR3: CASSPRRRQNIQYF. The CDR3 DNA reads TGTGCCAGCAGCCCTAGAAGGAGGCAAAACATTCAGTACTTC.

The CDR3 sequence: CASKKIPPGQPNTEAFF. In nucleotides, the CDR3 is TGTGCCAGCAAGAAAATTCCCCCCGGTCAACCGAACACTGAAGCTTTCTTT. This chain connects TRBV2 to TRBJ1-1; D is unresolved. V was pared by 7 bases and J by 1 base, with 22 bases between. The germline V gene has CDR1 SNHLY and CDR2 FYNNEI. The length of the CDR3 is 17 residues.

The chain links TRBV10-1 to TRBJ2-2, with a tentative D call TRBD1 (6 bases). The CDR3 length is 18 residues. Trimming took 3 bases from V and 3 from J, leaving 20 bases between them. Per the germline V gene, CDR1 is WNHNN and CDR2 is SYGVQD (reference sequence). The CDR3 is CASSDEQGPTVDTGELFF. The DNA for the CDR3 is TGCGCCAGCAGTGATGAACAGGGACCTACGGTGGACACCGGGGAGCTGTTTTTT.

Only one count was recorded for this clone. The junction departs from the called germline gene at one end, perhaps through a read error. J is TRBJ1-1 and V is TRBV5-1; TRBD1 matches 7 bases. This CDR3 region has 16 residues. CDR1 SGHRS and CDR2 YFSETQ come from the germline V gene. For the CDR3, the DNA is TGCGCCAGCAGGTTGGGGACAGTACTTTTGAACACTGAAGCTTTCTTT. As protein: CASRLGTVLLNTEAFF.

In DNA, the CDR3 is TGTGCCAGCAGCTACTTTAGCGGTAATACCTACGAGCAGTACTTC. Translation gives CASSYFSGNTYEQYF. The chain employs TRBV11-2 and TRBJ2-7, with TRBD2 as a possible D gene (6 bases). Trimming took 4 bases from V and 2 from J, leaving 15 bases between them. The germline CDR1 and CDR2 sequences are SGHAT and FQNNGV. This CDR3 has 15 residues.

The gene calls are TRBV14 and TRBJ2-2, with D perhaps TRBD1 (6 bases). V was shortened by 4 bases and J by 4 bases, with 13 bases between the two germline ends. In germline, CDR1 is SGHDN, CDR2 FVKESK. CDR3 length equals 15 residues. Here the CDR3 reads CASSLGQRITGELFF. The DNA for the CDR3 is TGTGCCAGCAGCCTAGGACAGCGTATCACCGGGGAGCTGTTTTTT.

This clone came up once. This chain connects TRBV6-6 to TRBJ1-2, with TRBD1 identical over 12 bases. There are 12 residues in the CDR3. Trimming removed 7 bases from V and 12 bases from J; junction bases left unmatched: 6. CDR1 and CDR2 from the germline V gene are MNHNY and SVGAGI (reference sequence). CDR3 sequence reads: CASTGTGGKNTF. The CDR3 coding sequence is TGTGCCAGCACGGGGACAGGGGGCAAGAACACCTTC.

The CDR3 is CASSHPDRAGSYEQYF. As DNA, the CDR3 is TGTGCCAGCTCACACCCGGACAGGGCAGGATCCTACGAGCAGTACTTC. V and J are TRBV18 and TRBJ2-7, with TRBD1 matching over 8 bases. Germline CDR1 reads KGHSH; CDR2 reads LQKENI. The CDR3 has 16 amino acids. V shed 4 bases and J 1 base; nucleotides not matched to a gene: 9.

The genes are TRBV5-1 and TRBJ2-3; TRBD2 might be the D (5 bases). Germline lookup yields CDR1 SGHRS and CDR2 YFSETQ. This CDR3 is built from 14 residues. The germline V and J ends were trimmed by 2 bases and 1 base, with 8 bases remaining between them. The CDR3 loop reads CASSFGVGTDTQYF. CDR3 DNA sequence: TGCGCCAGCAGCTTCGGGGTGGGCACAGATACGCAGTATTTT.

The chain is built from TRBV7-9 and TRBJ1-6; D is unresolved. This CDR3 is 12 amino acids long. Germline V gene lookup returns CDR1 SEHNR and CDR2 FQNEAQ (reference sequence). Trimming took off 5 bases at V and 7 bases at J, with 6 bases between the two ends. The CDR3 here is CASSHGNSPLHF. DNA for the CDR3: TGTGCCAGCAGCCACGGGAATTCACCCCTCCACTTT.

The V call is TRBV5-4, the J call TRBJ1-5; 7 bases align to TRBD1. Germline CDR1 SGHNT, CDR2 YYREEE (reference sequence). This CDR3 has 15 residues. After removal of 0 bases from V and 4 bases from J, the junction contained 4 bases not matched to a gene. The CDR3 here is CASSLDRGINQPQHF. CDR3 bases: TGTGCCAGCAGCTTGGACAGGGGAATAAATCAGCCCCAGCATTTT.